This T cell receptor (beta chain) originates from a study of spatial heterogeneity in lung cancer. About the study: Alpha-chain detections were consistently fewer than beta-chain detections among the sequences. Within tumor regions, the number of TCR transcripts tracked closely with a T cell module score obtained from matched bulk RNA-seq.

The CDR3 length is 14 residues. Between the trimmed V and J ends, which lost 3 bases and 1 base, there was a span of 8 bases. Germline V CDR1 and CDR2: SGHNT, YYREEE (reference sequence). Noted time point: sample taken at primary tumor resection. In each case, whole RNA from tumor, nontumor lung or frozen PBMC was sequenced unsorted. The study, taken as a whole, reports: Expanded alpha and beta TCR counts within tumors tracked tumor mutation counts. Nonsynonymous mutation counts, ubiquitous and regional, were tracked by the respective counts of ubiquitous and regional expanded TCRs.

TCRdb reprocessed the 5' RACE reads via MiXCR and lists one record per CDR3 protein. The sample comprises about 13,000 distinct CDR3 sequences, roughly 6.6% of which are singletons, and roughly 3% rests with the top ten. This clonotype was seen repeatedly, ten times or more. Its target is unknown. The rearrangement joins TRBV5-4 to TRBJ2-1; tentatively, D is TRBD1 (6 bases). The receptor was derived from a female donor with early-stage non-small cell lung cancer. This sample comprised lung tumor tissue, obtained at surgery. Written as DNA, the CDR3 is TGTGCCAGCAGCTGGACAGCGTCCTACAATGAGCAGTTCTTC. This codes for CASSWTASYNEQFF.